Following are 20 T cell receptor beta chains from one sample sequenced in a study of cytomegalovirus exposure and HLA in healthy donors. Data came from immunoSEQ multiplex PCR; TCRdb stores just in-frame clones and leaves some out. Altogether 150,000 to 200,000 clones are present, roughly 86% being singletons, with the ten largest covering about 7.2%. The sample was PBMCs. Source of these receptors: a young man in good health and CMV-seropositive.

This chain links TRBV4-2 with TRBJ2-5, with D possibly being TRBD1 or TRBD2 (5 bases each). Germline values: CDR1 LGHNA, CDR2 YNFKEQ. The CDR3 is 16 amino acids. Trimming stripped 0 bases from V and 5 bases from J, with 16 bases between. The CDR3 nucleotides are TGTGCCAGCAGCCAAGATCGGGACGCCCGTGGGGAGACCCAGTACTTC. Encoded protein: CASSQDRDARGETQYF.

The chain joins TRBV7-8 to TRBJ1-3; maybe TRBD1 (5 bases). V was clipped by 4 bases and J by 0 bases, with 13 bases between them. Germline CDR1 reads SGHVS; CDR2 reads FQNEAQ. This CDR3 has 16 residues. DNA for the CDR3: TGTGCCAGCAGCTACGCACAGGCCGCCTCTGGAAACACCATATATTTT. It encodes CASSYAQAASGNTIYF.

The V and J genes are TRBV19 and TRBJ2-7; tentative D call: TRBD1 (5 bases). Germline CDR1 LNHDA, CDR2 SQIVND (reference sequence). The germline V and J ends were trimmed by 5 bases and 4 bases, with 12 bases remaining between them. The CDR3 totals 13 residues. DNA of the CDR3: TGTGCCAGTAGTCCGGCAGGGCGGTACGAGCAGTACTTC. It yields the protein CASSPAGRYEQYF.

V gene TRBV6-5 combines with J gene TRBJ1-5; D might be TRBD1 (6 bases). Germline V gene lookup returns CDR1 MNHEY and CDR2 SVGAGI. Deletions cut 2 bases from V and 1 base from J, with 12 bases between. The CDR3 contains 16 residues. The CDR3 DNA follows: TGTGCCAGCAGTTACGGGGGCGATTTAAGCAATCAGCCCCAGCATTTT. Its translation: CASSYGGDLSNQPQHF.

The CDR3 bases are TGTGCCAGTAGTATAACTAGCGGGGTCTCCTACGAGCAGTACTTC. It encodes CASSITSGVSYEQYF. This chain joins TRBV19 and TRBJ2-7, with 10 bases identical to TRBD2. The germline V gene has CDR1 LNHDA and CDR2 SQIVND (reference sequence). With V trimmed by 2 bases and J by 0 bases, 1 base remained unmatched. The CDR3 is 15 amino acids.

This rearrangement joins TRBV2 to TRBJ1-4; D is possibly TRBD1 (5 bases). Trimming took off 11 bases at V and 4 bases at J, with 20 bases between the two ends. Germline loops: CDR1 SNHLY, CDR2 FYNNEI. This CDR3 spans 15 amino acids. CDR3 sequence: CAGANSGALNEKLFF. The DNA of the CDR3 is TGTGCCGGGGCCAACAGTGGGGCCCTTAATGAAAAACTGTTTTTT. Full variable domain (rest looked up from reference TRBV2 and TRBJ1-4): EPEVTQTPSHQVTQMGQEVILRCVPISNHLYFYWYRQILGQKVEFLVSFYNNEISEKSEIFDDQFSVERPDGSNFTLKIRSTKLEDSAMYFCAGANSGALNEKLFFGSGTQLSVL.

Only a few counts were recorded for this clone. The CDR3 protein is CASSLEVVHEQYF. The CDR3 coding sequence is TGCGCCAGCAGCTTAGAGGTAGTCCACGAGCAGTACTTC. The chain is built from TRBV5-1 and TRBJ2-7; D remains ambiguous. Germline V gene data show CDR1 as SGHRS and CDR2 as YFSETQ. CDR3 length: 13 residues. V was clipped by 2 bases and J by 5 bases, with 11 bases between them.

Comments on this clone: One end of the junction is discordant with germline, which a read error may explain. The chain combines TRBV5-4 with TRBJ2-6; D not resolved. The germline V gene has CDR1 SGHNT and CDR2 YYREEE (reference sequence). CDR3 size: 16 residues. CDR3 DNA sequence: TGCGCCAGCAGCCAAGATCCCACCTCTGGGGCCAACGTCCTGACTTTC. Residues: CASSQDPTSGANVLTF.

The sample holds a few counts of this clone. The rearrangement uses TRBV5-6 and TRBJ1-2; no firm D call. Deletions cut 0 bases from V and 5 bases from J, with 11 bases between. Per germline, CDR1 SGHDT and CDR2 YYEEEE. The CDR3 runs to 14 residues. The CDR3 reads CASSLVFTGYGYTF. In nucleotides, the CDR3 is TGTGCCAGCAGCTTGGTCTTTACGGGGTATGGCTACACCTTC.

The chain combines TRBV30 with TRBJ1-1; D is unresolved. CDR1 GTSNPN and CDR2 SVGIG come from the germline V gene (reference sequence). The CDR3 consists of 14 residues. Between the trimmed V and J ends, which lost 0 bases and 2 bases, there was a span of 10 bases. The CDR3 region is CAWSVRMGNTEAFF. CDR3 bases: TGTGCCTGGAGTGTACGAATGGGAAACACTGAAGCTTTCTTT.

The gene calls are TRBV9 and TRBJ1-4; the match to TRBD1 covers 10 bases. Looked up from germline, CDR1 is SGDLS and CDR2 is YYNGEE. The CDR3 sequence is 14 residues long. Trimming at V came to 3 bases and at J to 5 bases, leaving 1 base not matched to a gene. The CDR3 loop is CASSEGQGNEKLFF. CDR3 DNA sequence: TGTGCCAGCAGCGAGGGACAGGGGAATGAAAAACTGTTTTTT.

This clone is a singleton in its sample. The J gene is TRBJ2-3, the V gene TRBV9; D remains unclear. The germline V gene encodes CDR1 SGDLS and CDR2 YYNGEE. This CDR3 contains 13 residues. V shed 3 bases and J shed 0 bases, with 5 bases lying between them. CDR3 DNA sequence: TGTGCCAGCAGCGAACAGAGCACAGATACGCAGTATTTT. Amino acids: CASSEQSTDTQYF.

The CDR3 sequence: CSALIGSGTETQYF. CDR3 nucleotide sequence: TGCAGCGCCCTCATTGGGTCAGGCACAGAGACCCAGTACTTC. The V call is TRBV29-1, the J call TRBJ2-5; D is ambiguous. V was shortened by 7 bases and J by 4 bases, with 19 bases between the two germline ends. CDR1 is SQVTM and CDR2 is ANQGSEA in the germline V gene. The CDR3 is made up of 14 amino acids.

This clone was seen once. This chain connects TRBV28 to TRBJ2-1; 13 bases match TRBD2. CDR1 is MDHEN, CDR2 SYDVKM, per germline. The CDR3 spans 16 residues. The V segment lost 7 bases and the J segment 2 bases; nucleotides outside the gene matches: 5. CDR3 nucleotide sequence: TGTGCCAGCATCGGACTAGCGGGAGACACCTACAATGAGCAGTTCTTC. Its translation is CASIGLAGDTYNEQFF.

This chain links TRBV18 with TRBJ2-1; TRBD2 might be the D (5 bases). The CDR3 consists of 14 residues. Germline CDR1 and CDR2: KGHSH and LQKENI. The V end lost 4 bases, the J end lost 5 bases, and 12 bases lay between the germline ends. The CDR3 is CASSLPGSDNEQFF. CDR3 DNA sequence: TGTGCCAGCTCACTCCCGGGGTCCGACAATGAGCAGTTCTTC.

The J gene is TRBJ2-3, the V gene TRBV5-1; D is uncertain. Trimming removed 0 bases at V and 0 bases at J, with 11 bases between. The CDR3 consists of 16 residues. Germline V gene data show CDR1 as SGHRS and CDR2 as YFSETQ. CDR3 loop: CASSLDGSRSTDTQYF. The DNA of the CDR3 is TGCGCCAGCAGCTTGGATGGTAGCAGGAGCACAGATACGCAGTATTTT.

V usage is TRBV28 and J usage is TRBJ1-5, with 10 bases aligning to TRBD1. Looked up from germline, CDR1 is MDHEN and CDR2 is SYDVKM. The CDR3 contains 14 residues. V lost 5 bases to trimming and J lost 14 bases; unmatched junction nucleotides: 12. The CDR3 DNA follows: TGTGCCAGCAGTCCAGGGACAGGGGCTCGGCAGAAGCATTTT. It specifies CASSPGTGARQKHF. Filled out from reference TRBV28 and TRBJ1-5, the complete variable domain reads DVKVTQSSRYLVKRTGEKVFLECVQDMDHENMFWYRQDPGLGLRLIYFSYDVKMKEKGDIPEGYSVSREKKERFSLILESASTNQTSMYLCASSPGTGARQKHFGDGTRLSIL.

The chain has TRBV5-6 and TRBJ1-2, with D possibly matching TRBD1 (5 bases). Germline V gene data show CDR1 as SGHDT and CDR2 as YYEEEE. V gave up 2 bases and J gave up 6 bases, with 14 bases separating them. The CDR3 consists of 14 residues. In nucleotides, the CDR3 is TGTGCCAGCAGCTTCGGGTTGGGGGGAGATGGCTACACCTTC. Its protein is CASSFGLGGDGYTF.

This chain uses TRBV30 with TRBJ2-7; 10 bases match TRBD1. The V segment lost 2 bases and the J segment 0 bases; nucleotides outside the gene matches: 7. CDR3 length equals 16 residues. The germline CDR1 and CDR2 sequences are GTSNPN and SVGIG (reference sequence). The chain's CDR3 is CAWSTGTGVGSYEQYF. The CDR3 DNA is TGTGCCTGGAGTACAGGGACAGGGGTAGGCTCCTACGAGCAGTACTTC. Combining the CDR3 with reference TRBV30 and TRBJ2-7 gives the whole variable domain SQTIHQWPATLVQPVGSPLSLECTVEGTSNPNLYWYRQAAGRGLQLLFYSVGIGQISSEVPQNLSASRPQDRQFILSSKKLLLSDSGFYLCAWSTGTGVGSYEQYFGPGTRLTVT.

The genes are TRBV27 and TRBJ2-3; D gene ambiguous. Trimming removed 6 bases from V and 2 bases from J, with 6 bases in between. Germline V gives CDR1 MNHEY, CDR2 SMNVEV (reference sequence). This CDR3 comprises 12 residues. For the CDR3, the DNA is TGTGCCAGCAGCAAGCCCACAGATACGCAGTATTTT. It is translated as CASSKPTDTQYF.